Shown below are 8 T cell receptor beta chains from a single sample sequenced in a study of cytomegalovirus exposure and HLA in healthy donors. The PCR had 60 Vbeta and 13 Jbeta primers. Generated by immunoSEQ multiplex PCR, the TCRdb table keeps only in-frame clones and is missing some. The table lists about 110,000 clones, around 67% of them singletons. Input material: PBMCs. The receptors come from a woman aged 40 to 49 in good health and CMV-seronegative.

V usage is TRBV5-4 and J usage is TRBJ2-5; TRBD2 aligns across 8 bases. Germline CDR1 is SGHNT and CDR2 is YYREEE (reference sequence). With 3 bases clipped from V and 2 bases from J, the junction kept 9 bases outside the gene matches. This CDR3 region has 16 residues. The CDR3 region has the DNA TGTGCCAGCAGCTGGGGACTAGGAGGGAAGCAAGAGACCCAGTACTTC. Amino acids: CASSWGLGGKQETQYF.

This chain joins TRBV5-4 and TRBJ1-1; D is unresolved. Per germline, CDR1 SGHNT and CDR2 YYREEE (reference sequence). The germline V and J ends were trimmed by 0 bases and 2 bases, with 11 bases remaining between them. The CDR3 runs 15 residues. Here the CDR3 DNA reads TGTGCCAGCAGCTTGGCTCTTGAGCGTAACACTGAAGCTTTCTTT. Translated, it gives CASSLALERNTEAFF.

This chain uses TRBV7-9 with TRBJ2-6; 7 nucleotides match TRBD1. Germline CDR1 and CDR2: SEHNR and FQNEAQ (reference sequence). The V gene end was trimmed by 10 bases and the J gene end by 0 bases; junction bases not matched to a gene: 12. This CDR3 region has 17 residues. CDR3 sequence reads: CATKGGSKSSGANVLTF. The CDR3 DNA sequence: TGTGCCACCAAAGGGGGCAGTAAAAGCTCTGGGGCCAACGTCCTGACTTTC. Complete variable domain (other parts from reference TRBV7-9 and TRBJ2-6): DTGVSQNPRHKITKRGQNVTFRCDPISEHNRLYWYRQTLGQGPEFLTYFQNEAQLEKSRLLSDRFSAERPKGSFSTLEIQRTEQGDSAMYLCATKGGSKSSGANVLTFGAGSRLTVL.

V usage is TRBV29-1 and J usage is TRBJ2-3; 11 positions match TRBD2. CDR1 and CDR2 from the germline V gene are SQVTM and ANQGSEA. This CDR3 comprises 15 residues. The CDR3 nucleotides read TGCAGTGGCCTTCGGCTAGCGGGAGGTGCAGATACGCAGTATTTT. It translates to CSGLRLAGGADTQYF.

The CDR3 spells CASSQDLTSGAYNEQFF. CDR3 DNA sequence: TGCGCCAGCAGCCAAGATCTCACTAGCGGAGCCTACAATGAGCAGTTCTTC. This chain uses TRBV4-3 with TRBJ2-1; TRBD2 matches at 8 bases. CDR1 and CDR2 (germline): LGHNA, YSLEER. The CDR3 length is 17 residues. With 0 bases clipped from V and 2 bases from J, the junction kept 6 bases outside the gene matches.

This clone was seen once. The rearrangement joins TRBV10-3 to TRBJ1-1, with a tentative D call TRBD1 (6 bases). The germline V gene has CDR1 ENHRY and CDR2 SYGVKD. The V and J ends lost 0 bases and 4 bases respectively, with 6 bases between them. This CDR3 has 13 amino acids. This CDR3 reads CAISESGGTEAFF. The CDR3 DNA sequence: TGTGCCATCAGTGAGTCAGGGGGCACTGAAGCTTTCTTT.

The chain couples TRBV27 to TRBJ1-1; D not certain. Trimming shortened V by 7 bases and J by 5 bases, and 20 bases separated the two germline ends. Germline CDR1 MNHEY, CDR2 SMNVEV (reference sequence). The CDR3 spans 15 residues. The CDR3 loop is CASTPGRGDGTEAFF. The CDR3 bases are TGTGCCAGCACCCCCGGCCGGGGTGATGGAACTGAAGCTTTCTTT.

The CDR3 DNA reads as TGTGCCAGCAGCGTGCTAGCGGGGGGGTCCTACAATGAGCAGTTCTTC. Its translation is CASSVLAGGSYNEQFF. The rearrangement links TRBV9 to TRBJ2-1; 12 bases are a match to TRBD2. The length of the CDR3 is 16 residues. Trimming at V came to 2 bases and at J to 1 base, leaving 1 base not matched to a gene. The germline V gene encodes CDR1 SGDLS and CDR2 YYNGEE.